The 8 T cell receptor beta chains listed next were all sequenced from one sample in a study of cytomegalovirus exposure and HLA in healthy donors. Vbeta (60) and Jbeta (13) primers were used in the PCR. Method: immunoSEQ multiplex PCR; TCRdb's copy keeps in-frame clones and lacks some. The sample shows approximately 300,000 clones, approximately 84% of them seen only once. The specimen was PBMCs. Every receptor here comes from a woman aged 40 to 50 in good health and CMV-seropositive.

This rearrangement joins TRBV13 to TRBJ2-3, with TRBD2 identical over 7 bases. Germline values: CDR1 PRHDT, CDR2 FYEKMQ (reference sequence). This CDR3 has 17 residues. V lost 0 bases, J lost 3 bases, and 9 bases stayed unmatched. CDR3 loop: CASSLGGRTALTDTQYF. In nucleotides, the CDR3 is TGTGCCAGCAGCTTAGGCGGGAGGACCGCCTTGACAGATACGCAGTATTTT.

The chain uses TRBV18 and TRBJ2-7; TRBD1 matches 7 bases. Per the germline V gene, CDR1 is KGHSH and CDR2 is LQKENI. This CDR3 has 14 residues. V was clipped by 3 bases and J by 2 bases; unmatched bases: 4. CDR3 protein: CASSPLDRPYEQYF. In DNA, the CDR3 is TGTGCCAGCTCACCCTTGGACAGGCCCTACGAGCAGTACTTC.

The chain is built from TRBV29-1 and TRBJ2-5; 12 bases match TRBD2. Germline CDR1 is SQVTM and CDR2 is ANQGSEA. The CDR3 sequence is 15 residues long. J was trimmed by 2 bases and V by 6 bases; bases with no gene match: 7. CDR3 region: CSVSRTSGIQETQYF. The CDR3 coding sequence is TGCAGCGTGAGTCGGACTAGCGGGATTCAAGAGACCCAGTACTTC.

CDR3 loop: CASSQTDRATYEQYF. The CDR3 coding sequence is TGTGCCAGCTCACAAACAGACAGGGCCACCTACGAGCAGTACTTC. The rearrangement links TRBV18 to TRBJ2-7; 7 bases align to TRBD1. Germline loops: CDR1 KGHSH, CDR2 LQKENI. This CDR3 is 15 amino acids long. Germline trimming cut 4 bases from V and 2 bases from J; bases unmatched to any gene: 8.

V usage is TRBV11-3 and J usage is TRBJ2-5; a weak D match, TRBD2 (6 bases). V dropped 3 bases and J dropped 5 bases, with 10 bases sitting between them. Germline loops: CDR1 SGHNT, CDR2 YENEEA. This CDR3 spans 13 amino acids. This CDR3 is CASSFTSTETQYF. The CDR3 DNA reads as TGTGCCAGCAGCTTTACTAGCACGGAGACCCAGTACTTC. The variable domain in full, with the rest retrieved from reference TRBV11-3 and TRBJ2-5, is EAGVVQSPRYKIIEKKQPVAFWCNPISGHNTLYWYLQNLGQGPELLIRYENEEAVDDSQLPKDRFSAERLKGVDSTLKIQPAELGDSAVYLCASSFTSTETQYFGPGTRLLVL.

The CDR3 here is CAWRASSYNEQFF. The CDR3, as DNA: TGTGCCTGGAGGGCTTCCTCCTACAATGAGCAGTTCTTC. The chain is built from TRBV30 and TRBJ2-1; the D is unclear. The CDR3 runs 13 residues. Trimming took off 3 bases at V and 0 bases at J, with 6 bases between the two ends. The V gene's germline CDR1 is GTSNPN and CDR2 SVGIG (reference sequence). The full variable domain, in which reference TRBV30 and TRBJ2-1 provide the parts outside the CDR3, is SQTIHQWPATLVQPVGSPLSLECTVEGTSNPNLYWYRQAAGRGLQLLFYSVGIGQISSEVPQNLSASRPQDRQFILSSKKLLLSDSGFYLCAWRASSYNEQFFGPGTRLTVL.

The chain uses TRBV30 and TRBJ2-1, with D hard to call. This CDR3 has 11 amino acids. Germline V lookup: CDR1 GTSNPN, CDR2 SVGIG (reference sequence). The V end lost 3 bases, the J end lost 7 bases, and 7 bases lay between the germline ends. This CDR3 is CAWSSRNEQFF. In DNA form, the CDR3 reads TGTGCCTGGAGCTCCAGGAATGAGCAGTTCTTC.

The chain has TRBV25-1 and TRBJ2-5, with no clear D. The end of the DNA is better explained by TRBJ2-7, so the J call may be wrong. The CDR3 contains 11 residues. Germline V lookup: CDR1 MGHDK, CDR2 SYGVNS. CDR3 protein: CASSEFYEQYF. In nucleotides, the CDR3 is TGTGCCAGCAGTGAATTTTACGAGCAGTACTTC.